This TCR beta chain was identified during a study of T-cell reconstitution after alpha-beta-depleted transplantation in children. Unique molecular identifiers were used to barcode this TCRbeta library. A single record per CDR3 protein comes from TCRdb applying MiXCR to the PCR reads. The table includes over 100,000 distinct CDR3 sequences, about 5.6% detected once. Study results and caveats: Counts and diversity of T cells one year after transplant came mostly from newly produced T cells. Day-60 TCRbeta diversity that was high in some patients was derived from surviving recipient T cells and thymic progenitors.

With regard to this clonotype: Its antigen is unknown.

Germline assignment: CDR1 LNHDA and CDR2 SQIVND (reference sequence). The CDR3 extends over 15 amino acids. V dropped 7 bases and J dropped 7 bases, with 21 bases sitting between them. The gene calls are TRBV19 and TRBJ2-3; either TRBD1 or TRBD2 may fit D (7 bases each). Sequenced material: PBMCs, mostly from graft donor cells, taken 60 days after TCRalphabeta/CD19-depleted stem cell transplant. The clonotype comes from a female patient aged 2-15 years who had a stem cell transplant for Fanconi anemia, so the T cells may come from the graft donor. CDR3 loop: CASKGAGDAQYTQYF. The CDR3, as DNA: TGTGCCAGTAAGGGGGCGGGAGATGCACAGTATACGCAGTATTTT.